This T cell receptor beta chain was documented in a study of response to subunit inactivated influenza vaccine. Whole-study results and caveats: The authors suggested that few new T cells are recruited per seasonal influenza vaccination.

This clonotype turned up a few times. Its antigen is currently unknown. TCRdb used MiXCR to reprocess the RT-PCR reads, holding one entry per CDR3 protein. The profile covers around 500,000 distinct CDR3 sequences, with about 10% appearing a single time and roughly 12% taken by the ten largest. This CDR3 comprises 17 residues. The V and J ends lost 4 bases and 2 bases, in that order; junction bases with no gene match: 13. CDR1 is SGHRS, CDR2 YFSETQ, per germline. The rearrangement uses TRBV5-1 and TRBJ2-7, with 9 positions matching TRBD1. The TCR was taken from a man aged 50-59 years who received an inactivated influenza vaccine. Sequencing used PBMCs from blood, obtained about 40 days after vaccination. CDR3 protein: CASSGRVGTGRAYEQYF. The DNA of the CDR3 is TGCGCCAGCAGCGGCCGAGTCGGGACAGGGAGAGCCTACGAGCAGTACTTC.